This TCR beta chain originates from a study of metastatic and nonmetastatic thyroid tumors. Study as a whole: The study looked at repertoires side by side in blood and in tumor or nodule tissue from malignant and benign thyroid patients. Study-level results: Within blood and tumor, benign nodules reportedly had significantly lower TCR beta diversity than malignant thyroid tumors did.

As regards this clone: The antigen remains unidentified. A much more abundant neighbour one base away suggests this may be a read error.

In the original workflow: To classify distant metastasis in papillary thyroid cancer, a model was built from CDR3 differences across clinicopathological groups. MiXCR re-clonotyped the PCR reads for TCRdb. TCRdb's processing, not the study's, gives the V and J calls here. The sample consists of 100,000 or so clones, around 14% of them appearing once. Thyroid surgery was preceded by no treatment in any patient. V shed 0 bases and J shed 14 bases, with 14 bases lying between them. The CDR3 extends over 13 amino acids. Germline loops: CDR1 MGHRA, CDR2 YSYEKL. The J gene is TRBJ2-1, the V gene TRBV4-1; D is perhaps TRBD1 (5 bases). The sequence came from a female donor with papillary thyroid cancer or a benign thyroid nodule (not recorded which). Some clones in this sample may be carry-over from other donors' samples. The sample consisted of blood. The CDR3 nucleotides read TGCGCCAGCAGCCAAGATTCAAAGACAGAAAAGTTCTTC. The encoded protein is CASSQDSKTEKFF.